The 24 T cell receptor beta chains listed next were all sequenced from one sample in a study of blood T cells in healthy people across ages (dated by TCRdb to about 2015). The library was obtained by 5' RACE. Sequencing used an Illumina HiSeq 2500. A second PCR of roughly 7 to 11 cycles was run with a J-beta primer mix and a sample-barcoded 5' primer. TCRdb passed the public sequencing reads through fastp at Q25 and MiXCR, retaining productive beta sequences. Rows merge per CDR3 protein into single entries with the most common DNA and genes. The sample contains hundreds of thousands of distinct CDR3 sequences, around 26% of them found a single time. Clones ranked in the top ten supply approximately 15% of the sample. Sequencing input: blood. The origin of the receptors is a woman aged 80 or older in good health.

This clonotype was recorded many times. The chain couples TRBV5-1 to TRBJ1-5; D perhaps matches TRBD1 (6 bases). Per the germline V gene, CDR1 is SGHRS and CDR2 is YFSETQ. Trimming cost V 0 bases and J 2 bases, with 12 bases left between them. The CDR3 is 16 amino acids. As DNA, the CDR3 is TGCGCCAGCAGCTTGGGAGGGTCAGGGGGCAATCAGCCCCAGCATTTT. Protein: CASSLGGSGGNQPQHF.

V gene TRBV7-2 combines with J gene TRBJ2-1, with D unresolved. Trimming removed 2 bases at V and 15 bases at J, with 14 bases between. The CDR3 totals 12 residues. Germline V gives CDR1 SGHTA, CDR2 FQGNSA. This chain's CDR3 is CASSLRADDRFF. The CDR3, as DNA: TGTGCCAGCAGCTTAAGAGCAGATGATAGGTTCTTC.

This chain links TRBV21-1 with TRBJ1-5; TRBD1 is taken as the D call from the table, unchecked against the DNA. TRBV21-1 is a pseudogene locus. The CDR3 contains 18 residues. The DNA of the CDR3 is TGTGCCAGCAGCGAGAGAGAGAACGACAGGGAGGGCAATCAGCCCCAGCATTTT. Translated, it gives CASSERENDREGNQPQHF.

At least ten counts were recorded for this clonotype. V is TRBV7-2 and J is TRBJ2-5, with TRBD1 identical over 8 bases. J was trimmed by 5 bases and V by 6 bases; bases with no gene match: 11. This CDR3 spans 15 amino acids. The V gene's germline CDR1 is SGHTA and CDR2 FQGNSA. The CDR3 loop is CASRLRQGSAETQYF. The CDR3 nucleotides are TGTGCCAGCAGGCTTCGACAGGGGTCAGCGGAGACCCAGTACTTC.

This clonotype has ten or more counts. CDR3 nucleotides: TGTGCCAGCAGCTTAGCGCAGGCAGACTTCTACGAGCAGTACTTC. It translates to CASSLAQADFYEQYF. This chain connects TRBV7-9 to TRBJ2-7; D gene uncertain. The CDR3 consists of 15 residues. Germline assignment: CDR1 SEHNR and CDR2 FQNEAQ (reference sequence). Trimming removed 0 bases at V and 3 bases at J, with 12 bases between.

This clonotype was seen at least ten times. This rearrangement joins TRBV9 to TRBJ2-1; unclear D gene. Looked up from germline, CDR1 is SGDLS and CDR2 is YYNGEE. Trimming removed 0 bases from V and 7 bases from J, with 11 bases in between. CDR3 length: 14 amino acids. The CDR3 loop reads CASSVAPSPNEQFF. The DNA for the CDR3 is TGTGCCAGCAGCGTAGCGCCGTCACCTAATGAGCAGTTCTTC.

This clonotype was recorded many times. This sequence joins TRBV3-1 and TRBJ2-4; 8 bases are a match to TRBD2. The CDR3 contains 13 residues. With 7 bases clipped from V and 5 bases from J, the junction kept 4 bases outside the gene matches. Germline CDR1 reads LGHDT; CDR2 reads YNNKEL (reference sequence). The DNA of the CDR3 is TGTGCCAGCATCGGGAGGGCCGAAAACATTCAGTACTTC. As protein: CASIGRAENIQYF. Full variable domain (remainder filled in from reference TRBV3-1 and TRBJ2-4): DTAVSQTPKYLVTQMGNDKSIKCEQNLGHDTMYWYKQDSKKFLKIMFSYNNKELIINETVPNRFSPKSPDKAHLNLHINSLELGDSAVYFCASIGRAENIQYFGAGTRLSVL.

This chain links TRBV11-2 with TRBJ1-3, with D perhaps matching TRBD1 (5 bases). The V end lost 5 bases, the J end lost 9 bases, and 14 bases lay between the germline ends. The CDR3 loop spans 13 amino acids. Germline V CDR1 and CDR2: SGHAT, FQNNGV. CDR3 region: CASSAGDRGTIYF. Here the CDR3 DNA reads TGTGCCAGCAGCGCGGGGGACCGGGGCACCATATATTTT. The whole variable domain, remainder taken from reference TRBV11-2 and TRBJ1-3, is EAGVAQSPRYKIIEKRQSVAFWCNPISGHATLYWYQQILGQGPKLLIQFQNNGVVDDSQLPKDRFSAERLKGVDSTLKIQPAKLEDSAVYLCASSAGDRGTIYFGEGSWLTVV.

There are many counts of this clonotype. The chain joins TRBV10-3 to TRBJ1-4; 8 bases fit TRBD1. Per the germline V gene, CDR1 is ENHRY and CDR2 is SYGVKD. Trimming cost V 10 bases and J 8 bases; bases outside gene matches: 9. The CDR3 length is 13 residues. The CDR3: CATATGEEEKLFF. CDR3 DNA sequence: TGTGCCACCGCGACAGGGGAGGAGGAAAAACTGTTTTTT.

This chain connects TRBV20-1 to TRBJ2-3; 8 nucleotides agree with TRBD2. The CDR3 totals 14 residues. Germline CDR1 is DFQATT and CDR2 is SNEGSKA (reference sequence). V shed 5 bases, J shed 4 bases, and the junction held 8 bases outside the gene matches. The CDR3 sequence is CSAFNSGGSDTQYF. The CDR3 DNA reads TGCAGTGCTTTCAATTCGGGAGGGTCAGATACGCAGTATTTT.

Remarks on this clonotype: This clone may be a read error of a much larger clone one base away. This sequence joins TRBV6-6 and TRBJ2-1, with D tentatively TRBD1 (6 bases). Germline CDR1 MNHNY, CDR2 SVGAGI (reference sequence). CDR3 length: 13 residues. V was pared by 6 bases and J by 8 bases, with 14 bases between. CDR3 coding DNA: TGTGCCAGCAGGTATACACAGGGTGATGAGCAGTTCTTC. This encodes CASRYTQGDEQFF.

This clonotype was seen at least ten times. V gene TRBV7-9 combines with J gene TRBJ1-1; unclear D gene. The germline gives CDR1 SEHNR, CDR2 FQNEAQ (reference sequence). This CDR3 has 13 residues. V gave up 1 base and J gave up 3 bases, with 6 bases separating them. This chain's CDR3 is CASSLEDHTEAFF. CDR3 nucleotides: TGTGCCAGCAGCTTAGAGGACCACACTGAAGCTTTCTTT.

This clonotype was recorded once. V usage is TRBV12-3 or TRBV12-4 and J usage is TRBJ2-3, with D perhaps matching TRBD2 (5 bases). The CDR3 contains 15 residues. V gave up 2 bases and J gave up 4 bases, with 13 bases separating them. The CDR3: CASSLSRMEADTQYF. The DNA of the CDR3 is TGTGCCAGCAGTTTAAGTAGAATGGAGGCAGATACGCAGTATTTT.

In the case of this clonotype: This clone may be a read error of a much larger clone one base away. V gene TRBV4-2 combines with J gene TRBJ1-1; D remains ambiguous. The CDR3 is 15 residues long. With 1 base removed from V and 0 bases from J, the gap between germline ends came to 9 bases. CDR1 and CDR2 from the germline V gene are LGHNA and YNFKEQ. CDR3 sequence: CASSQGMRLNTEAFF. In DNA, the CDR3 is TGTGCCAGCAGCCAAGGGATGAGACTGAACACTGAAGCTTTCTTT.

This clonotype was seen many times. This sequence joins TRBV15 and TRBJ1-6; D unresolved. The CDR3 loop spans 14 amino acids. Germline lookup yields CDR1 LNHNV and CDR2 YYDKDF (reference sequence). V dropped 0 bases and J dropped 9 bases, with 9 bases sitting between them. The CDR3 loop reads CATSRDGVGSPLHF. The DNA for the CDR3 is TGTGCCACCAGCAGAGATGGGGTGGGTTCACCCCTCCACTTT.

CDR3 sequence reads: CASSLATGGLEKLFF. The CDR3 nucleotides are TGTGCCAGCAGCTTAGCGACAGGAGGACTTGAAAAACTGTTTTTT. This chain links TRBV7-9 with TRBJ1-4; D perhaps matches TRBD1 (6 bases). The CDR3 is made up of 15 amino acids. Germline V CDR1 and CDR2: SEHNR, FQNEAQ (reference sequence). The V end lost 0 bases, the J end lost 7 bases, and 12 bases lay between the germline ends.

This clonotype was picked up many times. The V and J genes are TRBV12-3 or TRBV12-4 and TRBJ1-5; TRBD1 is a possible D gene (6 bases). With 5 bases removed from V and 0 bases from J, the gap between germline ends came to 11 bases. The CDR3 loop spans 15 amino acids. CDR3 in DNA: TGTGCCAGCAGTCCCCAGGGGAGTAGCAATCAGCCCCAGCATTTT. Its translation: CASSPQGSSNQPQHF.

This clonotype was detected only a few times. This clone may be a read error of a much larger clone one base away. The gene calls are TRBV4-3 and TRBJ2-3, with 9 bases lining up with TRBD2. V lost 8 bases to trimming and J lost 4 bases; unmatched junction nucleotides: 10. Germline V CDR1 and CDR2: LGHNA, YSLEER. CDR3 size: 15 residues. CDR3 nucleotide sequence: TGCGCCAGCGGCCCACAAGCGGGGGGTCCAGATACGCAGTATTTT. Its translation is CASGPQAGGPDTQYF.

This clonotype was counted only a few times. A much larger clone lies one base from this, so it may be a read error. The chain employs TRBV6-5 and TRBJ2-3; D possibly corresponds to TRBD2 (5 bases). This CDR3 comprises 13 residues. Germline assignment: CDR1 MNHEY and CDR2 SVGAGI. Written as DNA, the CDR3 is TGTGTCAGCAAAAAGAGGGAATCAGATACGCAGTATTTT. Translated: CVSKKRESDTQYF.

The chain joins TRBV20-1 to TRBJ2-7; tentatively, D is TRBD2 (5 bases). From germline, CDR1 is DFQATT and CDR2 SNEGSKA (reference sequence). The V gene lost 6 bases and the J gene lost 6 bases, with 18 bases spanning the gap. The CDR3 length is 13 residues. CDR3 loop: CSATDSSLREQYF. The CDR3 DNA reads TGCAGTGCGACGGACTCGTCTTTGCGCGAGCAGTACTTC.

This clonotype has a count of ten or more. The V call is TRBV2, the J call TRBJ2-7, with D tentatively TRBD2 (6 bases). With 5 bases removed from V and 2 bases from J, the gap between germline ends came to 13 bases. This CDR3 comprises 14 residues. Germline V gene sequence: CDR1 SNHLY, CDR2 FYNNEI. CDR3 amino acids: CASSHLGGTYEQYF. CDR3 DNA: TGTGCCAGCAGTCACCTCGGAGGGACCTACGAGCAGTACTTC.

This clonotype was seen repeatedly, ten times or more. The V call is TRBV6-2 or TRBV6-3, the J call TRBJ1-2, with TRBD1 matching over 8 bases. The CDR3 loop spans 14 amino acids. Germline assignment: CDR1 MNHEY and CDR2 SVGEGT. V shed 2 bases, J shed 4 bases, and the junction held 3 bases outside the gene matches. DNA of the CDR3: TGTGCCAGCAGTTACGGACAGGGCGCCTATGGCTACACCTTC. This codes for CASSYGQGAYGYTF.

The sample holds a few counts of this clonotype. The chain links TRBV6-5 to TRBJ1-2, with 9 bases lining up with TRBD1. Germline V lookup: CDR1 MNHEY, CDR2 SVGAGI. This CDR3 spans 15 amino acids. The ends lost 2 bases at V and 7 bases at J; junction bases unmatched: 8. The CDR3 DNA sequence: TGTGCCAGCAGTTACCTGCGACAGGGGGGCCGTGGCTACACCTTC. It is translated as CASSYLRQGGRGYTF.

This clonotype came up many times. This chain links TRBV5-1 with TRBJ1-2; no reliable D call. From germline, CDR1 is SGHRS and CDR2 YFSETQ. This CDR3 is built from 16 residues. The V and J ends lost 0 bases and 2 bases respectively, with 14 bases between them. In nucleotides, the CDR3 is TGCGCCAGCAGCTTGGACATCCAGATGGGGAACTATGGCTACACCTTC. Translation gives CASSLDIQMGNYGYTF.